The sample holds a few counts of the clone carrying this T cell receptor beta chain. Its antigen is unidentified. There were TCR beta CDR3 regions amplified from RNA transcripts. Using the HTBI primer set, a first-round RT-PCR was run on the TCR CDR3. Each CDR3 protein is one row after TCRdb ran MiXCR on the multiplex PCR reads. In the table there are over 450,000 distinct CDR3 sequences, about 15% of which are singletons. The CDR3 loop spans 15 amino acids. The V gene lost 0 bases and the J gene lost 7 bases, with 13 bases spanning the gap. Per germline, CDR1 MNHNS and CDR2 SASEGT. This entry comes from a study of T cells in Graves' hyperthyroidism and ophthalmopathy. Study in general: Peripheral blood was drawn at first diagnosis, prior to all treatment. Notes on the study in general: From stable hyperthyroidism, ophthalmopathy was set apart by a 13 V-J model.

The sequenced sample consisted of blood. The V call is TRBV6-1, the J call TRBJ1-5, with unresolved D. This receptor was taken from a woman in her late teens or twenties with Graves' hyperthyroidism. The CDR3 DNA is TGTGCCAGCAGTGAAGCACTGGGGATAGGGCAGCCCCAGCATTTT. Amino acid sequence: CASSEALGIGQPQHF.